The 4 T cell receptor beta chains below all came from one sample that was sequenced in a study of blood T cell repertoires in COVID-19. Sequenced by immunoSEQ multiplex PCR; TCRdb stores in-frame clones only, minus some. The profile shows approximately 230,000 clones, about 80% of them singletons. Sequences were obtained from peripheral blood. The receptors shown here come from a woman older than 75 with active or convalescent COVID-19.

The V and J genes are TRBV29-1 and TRBJ2-1; D may be TRBD2 (6 bases). The CDR3 spans 11 residues. CDR1 SQVTM and CDR2 ANQGSEA come from the germline V gene. V dropped 4 bases and J dropped 8 bases, with 9 bases sitting between them. This CDR3 reads CSVGLGHEQFF. CDR3 nucleotides: TGCAGCGTTGGACTAGGCCATGAGCAGTTCTTC.

The chain links TRBV4-1 to TRBJ2-1; 9 bases match TRBD2. There are 16 residues in the CDR3. CDR1 MGHRA and CDR2 YSYEKL come from the germline V gene. J was trimmed by 7 bases and V by 2 bases; bases with no gene match: 9. Here the CDR3 reads CASSQWLRTSENEQFF. The CDR3 DNA reads TGCGCCAGCAGCCAATGGTTGCGGACTAGCGAGAATGAGCAGTTCTTC.

V usage is TRBV6-5 and J usage is TRBJ2-2, with 10 bases that match TRBD2. Trimming at V came to 6 bases and at J to 4 bases, leaving 5 bases not matched to a gene. The CDR3 is 15 residues long. CDR1 MNHEY and CDR2 SVGAGI come from the germline V gene. Written as DNA, the CDR3 is TGTGCCAGCAGAGAGCTAGCGGGAGTCACCGGGGAGCTGTTTTTT. Its protein product is CASRELAGVTGELFF.

V and J are TRBV10-3 and TRBJ2-6; TRBD1 matches 9 bases. The CDR3 consists of 18 residues. CDR1 and CDR2 (germline): ENHRY, SYGVKD. V lost 4 bases and J lost 2; bases outside the gene matches: 9. The CDR3 is CAISGRDRETTGANVLTF. As DNA, the CDR3 is TGTGCCATCAGTGGGCGGGACAGGGAAACTACTGGGGCCAACGTCCTGACTTTC.